The subject of this entry is one TCR beta chain. Its specificity is not known. The PCR was carried out with 60 Vbeta primers and 13 Jbeta primers. Here immunoSEQ multiplex PCR was the method, and the copy in TCRdb shows in-frame clones only, minus some. The data show more than 95,000 clones, approximately 81% seen once. The data stem from a study of cytomegalovirus exposure and HLA in healthy donors. Study as a whole: Earlier sequencing of some 170 million T cells yielded approximately 100 million unique TCR beta sequences. Study observations and caveats: Usually a TCR sequence was rare, but some public TCRs were found in many donors. Available immune exposure information was restricted to CMV serostatus only.

CDR3 length equals 14 residues. Germline V CDR1 and CDR2: SQVTM, ANQGSEA. V gave up 6 bases and J gave up 9 bases; unmatched junction bases: 8. The chain recombines TRBV29-1 with TRBJ2-1, with TRBD2 matching over 13 bases. The source is a man aged 30-40 years in good health and CMV-seropositive. Sequencing used PBMCs. CDR3 sequence reads: CSVDWTSGRGEQFF. CDR3 DNA: TGCAGCGTGGATTGGACTAGCGGGAGAGGTGAGCAGTTCTTC.